The clone carrying this TCR beta chain was observed a single time. The antigen remains unidentified. Using immunoSEQ multiplex PCR, the repertoire was profiled, and TCRdb retains in-frame clones only, with some absent. The repertoire includes roughly 67,000 clones, roughly 86% of them detected once, and roughly 12% sits in the top ten. The sample originates from a study of T cells in localized non-small cell lung cancer. General study findings and limits: Median detection of top 100 tumor clones in adjacent lung was 57 clones. Analysis by sequencing included only one tumor region, so heterogeneity remains possible. Exceeding tumor, uninvolved adjacent lung had the highest T cell clonality.

The CDR3 loop spans 10 amino acids. Germline V lookup: CDR1 DFQATT, CDR2 SNEGSKA (reference sequence). The V gene lost 3 bases and the J gene lost 12 bases, with 9 bases spanning the gap. The TCR originated in a female donor older than 55 with stage I lung adenocarcinoma. This chain links TRBV20-1 with TRBJ2-1; D is perhaps TRBD2 (7 bases). The input for sequencing was peripheral blood, taken before any cancer treatment. CDR3 sequence: CSASGGAQFF. Written as DNA, the CDR3 is TGCAGTGCTAGTGGGGGGGCGCAGTTCTTC.